The 7 T cell receptor beta chains below come from one sample, sequenced in a study of cytomegalovirus exposure and HLA in healthy donors. The PCR used 60 Vbeta and 13 Jbeta primers. Sequencing used immunoSEQ multiplex PCR; TCRdb keeps in-frame clones, though not all of them. The sample shows 140,000 or so clones, roughly 80% of them seen only once. Sequencing was done on a sample of PBMCs. The receptors shown here come from a middle-aged woman in good health and CMV-seropositive.

This clone was detected only once. The chain carries TRBV5-1 and TRBJ2-5, with D maybe TRBD1 (6 bases). The ends were cut back, 4 bases at V and 5 bases at J, with 18 bases in the middle. Germline loops: CDR1 SGHRS, CDR2 YFSETQ. The length of the CDR3 is 15 residues. The CDR3 nucleotides read TGCGCCAGCAGCCCCCCCACAGGGCTCAGGGAGACCCAGTACTTC. Residues: CASSPPTGLRETQYF.

J is TRBJ1-5 and V is TRBV7-9, with 9 bases identical to TRBD1. V trimming: 1 base; J trimming: 2 bases; junction bases outside the gene matches: 0. Germline CDR1 SEHNR, CDR2 FQNEAQ (reference sequence). The CDR3 consists of 15 residues. In DNA form, the CDR3 reads TGTGCCAGCAGCTTAGGGGACAGGGGCAATCAGCCCCAGCATTTT. Protein sequence: CASSLGDRGNQPQHF.

The gene calls are TRBV10-3 and TRBJ1-6; D might be TRBD1 (5 bases). This CDR3 has 15 residues. From germline, CDR1 is ENHRY and CDR2 SYGVKD. Between the trimmed V and J ends, which lost 8 bases and 0 bases, there was a span of 11 bases. CDR3 coding DNA: TGTGCCATCCGAGGTCAGGGCTCCTATAATTCACCCCTCCACTTT. This gives the protein CAIRGQGSYNSPLHF.

This clone has just a few counts. The genes are TRBV28 and TRBJ1-1; D is unclear. Germline assignment: CDR1 MDHEN and CDR2 SYDVKM. This CDR3 contains 17 residues. V was clipped by 8 bases and J by 1 base, with 23 bases between them. CDR3 region: CASGRLSRLGRNTEAFF. CDR3 coding DNA: TGTGCCAGCGGTCGCCTGAGCCGGCTAGGGAGGAACACTGAAGCTTTCTTT.

The CDR3 region has the DNA TGTGCCAGCAGTCGGGGGGTAGTGCGGGACGAGCAGTACTTC. Residues: CASSRGVVRDEQYF. J is TRBJ2-5 and V is TRBV27, with 7 nucleotides matching TRBD2. The J call may be in error: the DNA end matches TRBJ2-7 better. This CDR3 is 14 amino acids long. Germline values: CDR1 MNHEY, CDR2 SMNVEV (reference sequence).

This clone was seen more than once but under ten times. V is TRBV9 and J is TRBJ2-5, with D tentatively TRBD2 (5 bases). V lost 7 bases to trimming and J lost 8 bases, with 18 bases between them. Germline V CDR1 and CDR2: SGDLS, YYNGEE. The CDR3 length is 13 residues. CDR3 in amino acids: CASGEDTGETQYF. DNA for the CDR3: TGTGCCAGCGGTGAAGACACCGGGGAAACCCAGTACTTC.

The V gene is TRBV6-5, the J gene TRBJ2-2, with 7 bases identical to TRBD1. CDR3 size: 13 residues. J was trimmed by 6 bases and V by 6 bases; bases with no gene match: 4. Looked up from germline, CDR1 is MNHEY and CDR2 is SVGAGI. This CDR3 reads CASRTGVAGELFF. The CDR3 region has the DNA TGTGCCAGCAGAACAGGGGTGGCCGGGGAGCTGTTTTTT.